This TCR beta chain originates from a study of neoadjuvant nivolumab and ipilimumab in lung cancer (dated by TCRdb to 2020 to 2021). As for the study more broadly: Intravenous nivolumab was dosed at 3 mg/kg on days 1, 15 and 29, and in the combination arm ipilimumab 1 mg/kg was added on day 1 only. The primary endpoint of the trial was the rate of major pathologic response (MPR) in the intention-to-treat population of each study arm. A total of around 45 patients with operable NSCLC were treated in the trial, with approximately 23 randomized to nivolumab monotherapy and about 20 randomized to nivolumab plus ipilimumab. TCR repertoires in pretherapy (baseline) peripheral blood were compared with TCR repertoires in tumors resected at surgery after neoadjuvant immune checkpoint blockade. Matched pretherapy and resected tumor pairs were analyzed from seven patients, of whom four had been treated with nivolumab and three with nivolumab plus ipilimumab. What the research found in general, with its limitations: There was no significant correlation between TCR clonality and pathologic tumor regression, and just a single major-pathologic-response sample was available for the clonality-regression analysis. Tumor T-cell richness and clonality rose from pretherapy to surgery in three of three dual-therapy tumors but in only two of four nivolumab-treated tumors. A small number of samples underwent TCR sequencing. Compared with tumor-adjacent uninvolved lung, resected tumors had greater TCR richness and clonality, and increases showed up in more of the dual-therapy-treated tumors. Richness in tumors resected after neoadjuvant therapy showed a positive correlation with pretherapy blood TCR richness (Spearman R ~ 0.85).

Explained via the paper, the time point label denotes: at surgical resection after neoadjuvant nivolumab +/- ipilimumab. The samples were taken from NEOSTAR, a phase 2 randomized trial in operable NSCLC that tested neoadjuvant nivolumab or nivolumab plus ipilimumab, followed by surgery. To prepare the library, the immunoSEQ multiplex PCR assay was applied. Concerning the study's data processing: Richness and clonality were used to summarize the repertoires, and clones that significantly expanded or contracted between pre- and post-therapy samples were identified. TCRdb limited this immuneACCESS table to in-frame rearrangements with V and J called. A share of clones is missing; checked studies link under half to unresolved V genes, and the rest is unexplained. The V and J calls and clone size come from that table; D and trimming were worked out from the DNA. This sample is represented by 5,000 to 6,500 clones; almost 65% of them were singletons. The ten largest clones capture approximately 15% of the sample.

This clone has a single count. The antigen this receptor binds is unknown. Base qualities are not recorded, but no much larger clone differs from it by a single base. According to the germline V gene (reference sequence), CDR1 reads SEHNR and CDR2 reads FQNEAQ. The junction shows trimming of 7 bases on V and 12 bases on J, plus 16 bases between the germline ends. The CDR3 starts with the cysteine, ends with the phenylalanine, and has 12 residues. Only the CDR3 portion is preserved as DNA: 36 bases, with reading frame beginning at the first base. This TCR derives from an adult with non-small cell lung cancer. The V and J genes are TRBV7-9 and TRBJ2-1; the D element could tentatively be TRBD1 or TRBD2, as 6 bases agree for each. The sample here was tumor tissue, taken after neoadjuvant nivolumab, alone or with ipilimumab, at or shortly before surgery. The DNA reads TGTGCCAGCACCTTGAGGGGGGCCTTGCAGTTCTTC. Translated, this gives CASTLRGALQFF.